The 24 T cell receptor beta chains given below trace back to one sample, sequenced in a study of blood T cells in healthy people across ages. Sample-barcoded 5' priming and a J-beta primer mix drove a second PCR of roughly 6 to 12 cycles. TCRdb re-derived calls from the 5' RACE reads in MiXCR, one entry per CDR3 protein. Among 1.4 million to 1.5 million distinct CDR3 sequences listed, roughly 40% were seen once. Material for sequencing was blood. The receptors stem from a woman between 18 and 29 years old in good health.

To note about this clonotype: Relative to the germline gene, one junction end is altered; a read error may explain this. This chain uses TRBV6-1 with TRBJ2-3; 7 bases align to TRBD2. The CDR3 covers 17 residues. The V gene's germline CDR1 is MNHNS and CDR2 SASEGT. The CDR3 protein is CASREEVQGGATDTQYF. Written as DNA, the CDR3 is TGTGCCAGCAGAGAAGAGGTCCAGGGAGGGGCGACAGATACGCAGTATTTT.

The chain carries TRBV5-1 and TRBJ2-7; 10 bases are a match to TRBD2. CDR3 length: 16 residues. J was trimmed by 6 bases and V by 2 bases; bases with no gene match: 11. Germline V gives CDR1 SGHRS, CDR2 YFSETQ. CDR3 loop: CASSFGASGSLGEQYF. The CDR3, as DNA: TGCGCCAGCAGCTTCGGGGCTAGCGGGAGTTTGGGCGAGCAGTACTTC.

This clonotype was found once. The chain employs TRBV27 and TRBJ2-1; TRBD2 agrees at 7 bases. This CDR3 region has 16 residues. CDR1 and CDR2 from the germline V gene are MNHEY and SMNVEV (reference sequence). V was pared by 3 bases and J by 3 bases, with 8 bases of the junction left unmatched. The CDR3 nucleotides are TGTGCCAGCAGTTTGGGGAACGCGGGAGTCTACAATGAGCAGTTCTTC. As protein: CASSLGNAGVYNEQFF.

The J gene is TRBJ2-5, the V gene TRBV16, with a weak D call TRBD2 (6 bases). The J call is uncertain, as TRBJ2-7 better fits the DNA end. The germline gives CDR1 KGHSY, CDR2 FQNENV. The CDR3 length is 13 residues. The CDR3 nucleotides read TGTGCCAGCAGCCAATCGGCGGGAAACGAGCAGTACTTC. Translating gives CASSQSAGNEQYF.

The J gene is TRBJ1-2, the V gene TRBV5-1; D gene uncertain. CDR1 SGHRS and CDR2 YFSETQ come from the germline V gene. CDR3 length: 15 residues. Trimming removed 3 bases at V and 6 bases at J, with 18 bases between. The CDR3 region is CASSSPGSRVDGYTF. The CDR3 DNA sequence: TGCGCCAGCAGCTCACCCGGGTCCCGAGTTGATGGCTACACCTTC.

The V call is TRBV2, the J call TRBJ2-5; D ambiguous. The DNA end lines up better with TRBJ2-7; the J call may be wrong. The CDR3 extends over 11 amino acids. The germline CDR1 and CDR2 sequences are SNHLY and FYNNEI. The CDR3 spells CASLGNGEQYF. In DNA form, the CDR3 reads TGTGCCAGCCTAGGGAATGGCGAGCAGTACTTC.

This sequence joins TRBV2 and TRBJ1-5, with TRBD1 as a possible D gene (6 bases). The V and J ends lost 7 bases and 7 bases respectively, with 17 bases between them. CDR3 length equals 14 residues. Germline V CDR1 and CDR2: SNHLY, FYNNEI. CDR3 protein: CASIREQGRQPQHF. CDR3 bases: TGTGCCAGCATCCGGGAACAGGGACGGCAGCCCCAGCATTTT. The full variable domain, with the rest looked up from reference TRBV2 and TRBJ1-5, is EPEVTQTPSHQVTQMGQEVILRCVPISNHLYFYWYRQILGQKVEFLVSFYNNEISEKSEIFDDQFSVERPDGSNFTLKIRSTKLEDSAMYFCASIREQGRQPQHFGDGTRLSIL.

This clonotype was seen a few times. V is TRBV12-3 or TRBV12-4 and J is TRBJ1-2, with D possibly being TRBD1 (5 bases). V lost 7 bases, J lost 7 bases, and 10 bases lay in between. The CDR3 covers 11 residues. CDR3 in DNA: TGTGCCAGCACCGACAGCGGTGGCTACACCTTC. It encodes CASTDSGGYTF.

The rearrangement uses TRBV6-1 and TRBJ2-7; either TRBD1 or TRBD2 may fit D (6 bases each). Trimming pared 7 bases from V and 1 base from J, leaving 17 bases between. Germline CDR1 MNHNS, CDR2 SASEGT. The CDR3 is 15 amino acids. The CDR3 spells CASKQGGILSYEQYF. In DNA form, the CDR3 reads TGTGCCAGCAAACAGGGCGGGATTCTGTCCTACGAGCAGTACTTC.

As concerns this clonotype: A much larger clone lies one base from this, so it may be a read error. The chain uses TRBV9 and TRBJ2-1; D uncertain. Germline V gives CDR1 SGDLS, CDR2 YYNGEE. Trimming removed 4 bases from V and 0 bases from J, with 11 bases in between. The CDR3 covers 15 residues. Here the CDR3 DNA reads TGTGCCAGCAGCCCCGACTTGAGCTCCTACAATGAGCAGTTCTTC. It codes for CASSPDLSSYNEQFF.

The chain is built from TRBV6-2 or TRBV6-3 and TRBJ2-1, with 9 bases that match TRBD2. The CDR3 runs to 14 residues. V gave up 7 bases and J gave up 6 bases; unmatched junction bases: 7. CDR1 is MNHEY, CDR2 SVGEGT, per germline. CDR3 in DNA: TGTGCCAGCACTTTAGCGGGGGCCCCCAATGAGCAGTTCTTC. This codes for CASTLAGAPNEQFF.

The CDR3 nucleotides read TGTGCCAGCAGCTTGTCCGGGGGGGTGAATGGCTACACCTTC. Translated: CASSLSGGVNGYTF. This sequence joins TRBV7-9 and TRBJ1-2; a weak D match, TRBD1 (5 bases). The germline gives CDR1 SEHNR, CDR2 FQNEAQ (reference sequence). V shed 3 bases and J shed 6 bases, with 14 bases lying between them. This CDR3 contains 14 residues.

The chain links TRBV20-1 to TRBJ2-4, with TRBD2 identical over 9 bases. Germline CDR1 reads DFQATT; CDR2 reads SNEGSKA (reference sequence). V lost 6 bases to trimming and J lost 4 bases; unmatched junction nucleotides: 4. The CDR3 extends over 13 amino acids. The DNA for the CDR3 is TGCAGTGCCCCGACTAGCGGAAAAAACATTCAGTACTTC. It yields the protein CSAPTSGKNIQYF.

The gene calls are TRBV7-9 and TRBJ1-1; D might be TRBD1 (6 bases). Germline CDR1 is SEHNR and CDR2 is FQNEAQ (reference sequence). The V and J ends lost 6 bases and 1 base respectively, with 12 bases between them. CDR3 length equals 14 residues. CDR3 amino acids: CASSSSQGNTEAFF. In DNA form, the CDR3 reads TGTGCCAGCAGTTCCTCACAGGGGAACACTGAAGCTTTCTTT. Full variable domain (rest looked up from reference TRBV7-9 and TRBJ1-1): DTGVSQNPRHKITKRGQNVTFRCDPISEHNRLYWYRQTLGQGPEFLTYFQNEAQLEKSRLLSDRFSAERPKGSFSTLEIQRTEQGDSAMYLCASSSSQGNTEAFFGQGTRLTVV.

This clonotype turned up a few times. The chain links TRBV21-1 to TRBJ2-1; the table assigns TRBD1, which was not confirmed against the DNA. TRBV21-1 is flagged as a pseudogene. The CDR3 consists of 15 residues. CDR3 in DNA: TGTGCCAGCAGCCAAAGGGACAGGGAATACAATGAGCAGTTCTTC. Residues: CASSQRDREYNEQFF.

The rearrangement uses TRBV20-1 and TRBJ2-3, with D uncertain. This CDR3 comprises 8 residues. The germline gives CDR1 DFQATT, CDR2 SNEGSKA (reference sequence). The chain's CDR3 is CRGDTQYF. CDR3 bases: TGCAGGGGAGATACGCAGTATTTT.

Notes on this clonotype: One end of the junction fails to match germline, which may point to a read error. The chain is built from TRBV10-3 and TRBJ1-6, with D possibly matching TRBD1 (5 bases). The CDR3 is 15 amino acids. Germline values: CDR1 ENHRY, CDR2 SYGVKD. The CDR3 nucleotides read TGTGCCATCAGTGGGGACGGGGCCTATAATTCACCCCCCCACTTT. Translation: CAISGDGAYNSPPHF.

V usage is TRBV4-2 and J usage is TRBJ2-7; 8 bases match TRBD2. The CDR3 length is 17 residues. Trimming cost V 1 base and J 0 bases; bases outside gene matches: 8. Germline V gene sequence: CDR1 LGHNA, CDR2 YNFKEQ. The CDR3 protein is CASSQGLISGGSYEQYF. DNA for the CDR3: TGTGCCAGCAGCCAAGGGCTGATAAGCGGGGGCTCCTACGAGCAGTACTTC.

The chain employs TRBV6-1 and TRBJ2-7; D may be TRBD2 (5 bases). V was cut by 5 bases and J by 1 base, with 12 bases left in between. CDR3 length: 14 amino acids. Per the germline V gene, CDR1 is MNHNS and CDR2 is SASEGT. CDR3 sequence (DNA): TGTGCCAGCAGTAAACCCAGGAGGTCCTACGAGCAGTACTTC. It encodes CASSKPRRSYEQYF.

Only a few counts were recorded for this clonotype. The chain couples TRBV28 to TRBJ2-3, with 11 nucleotides matching TRBD1. With V trimmed by 6 bases and J by 5 bases, 7 bases remained unmatched. The CDR3 is made up of 15 amino acids. In germline, CDR1 is MDHEN, CDR2 SYDVKM. CDR3 sequence reads: CASSPGTGGIDTQYF. The CDR3 coding sequence is TGTGCCAGCAGCCCCGGGACAGGGGGGATAGATACGCAGTATTTT.

The chain has TRBV20-1 and TRBJ2-7; 11 bases are a match to TRBD1. The CDR3 has 15 residues. Looked up from germline, CDR1 is DFQATT and CDR2 is SNEGSKA (reference sequence). The ends lost 2 bases at V and 3 bases at J; junction bases unmatched: 6. The CDR3 here is CSARSGDRGGYEQYF. CDR3 sequence (DNA): TGCAGTGCTAGATCTGGGGACAGGGGGGGCTACGAGCAGTACTTC.

The genes are TRBV30 and TRBJ2-7; tentatively, D is TRBD1 (6 bases). Deletions cut 3 bases from V and 3 bases from J, with 12 bases between. This CDR3 contains 13 residues. Per the germline V gene, CDR1 is GTSNPN and CDR2 is SVGIG (reference sequence). The CDR3 loop reads CAWSSWTDYEQYF. The CDR3, as DNA: TGTGCCTGGAGCTCTTGGACAGACTACGAGCAGTACTTC.

The chain carries TRBV2 and TRBJ2-1; D gene ambiguous. The CDR3 spans 13 residues. V shed 4 bases and J shed 5 bases, with 9 bases lying between them. Germline V gene sequence: CDR1 SNHLY, CDR2 FYNNEI. The CDR3 here is CASSASQDNEQFF. DNA of the CDR3: TGTGCCAGCAGTGCAAGTCAGGACAATGAGCAGTTCTTC.

V gene TRBV20-1 combines with J gene TRBJ1-1; no definite D call. The V gene lost 3 bases and the J gene lost 0 bases, with 8 bases spanning the gap. Looked up from germline, CDR1 is DFQATT and CDR2 is SNEGSKA (reference sequence). The CDR3 spans 13 residues. CDR3 DNA sequence: TGCAGTGCTAGGGGGAGCATGAACACTGAAGCTTTCTTT. Residues: CSARGSMNTEAFF.